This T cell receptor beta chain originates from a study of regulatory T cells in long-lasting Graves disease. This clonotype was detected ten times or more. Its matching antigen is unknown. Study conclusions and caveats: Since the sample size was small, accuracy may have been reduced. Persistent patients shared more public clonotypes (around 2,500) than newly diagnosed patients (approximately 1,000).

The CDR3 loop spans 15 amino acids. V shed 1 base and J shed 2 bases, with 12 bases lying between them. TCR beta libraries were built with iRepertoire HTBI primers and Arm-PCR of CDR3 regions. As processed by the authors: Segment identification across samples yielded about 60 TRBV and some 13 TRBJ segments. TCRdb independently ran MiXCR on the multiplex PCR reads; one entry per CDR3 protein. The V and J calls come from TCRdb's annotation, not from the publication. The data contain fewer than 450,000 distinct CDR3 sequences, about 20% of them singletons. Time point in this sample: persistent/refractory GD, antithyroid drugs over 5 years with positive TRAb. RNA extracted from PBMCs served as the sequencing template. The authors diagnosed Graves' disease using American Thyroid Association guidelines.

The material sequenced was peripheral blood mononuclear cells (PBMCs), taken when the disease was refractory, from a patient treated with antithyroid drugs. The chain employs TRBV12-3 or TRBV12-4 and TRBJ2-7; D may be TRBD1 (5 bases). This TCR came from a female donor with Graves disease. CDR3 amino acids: CASSLGSGSPYEQYF. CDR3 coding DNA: TGTGCCAGCAGTTTAGGGTCAGGGTCCCCCTACGAGCAGTACTTC.